This T cell receptor beta chain appears in the sequencing data of a study of blood T cell repertoires in COVID-19. Across the whole study: Researchers got acute and convalescent COVID-19 samples from the United States, Italy and Spain.

The germline V gene encodes CDR1 SGHTA and CDR2 FQGNSA. V lost 2 bases to trimming and J lost 4 bases, with 14 bases between them. This CDR3 contains 15 residues. In the source study's methods: The authors estimated nucleated cell counts from reference gene primer amplification. Here immunoSEQ multiplex PCR was the method, and the copy in TCRdb shows in-frame clones only, minus some. From that table come the V and J calls and clone size; the DNA was used to work out D and trimming. The repertoire has 200,000 to 250,000 clones, 84% of them found once; the top ten carry about 1.7%. Sequencing was carried out using PBMCs or T cells enriched from blood (not recorded which). The J gene is TRBJ1-1, the V gene TRBV7-2, with D perhaps TRBD1 (5 bases). This receptor was obtained from a man aged 55 to 69 who had recovered from COVID-19. CDR3 sequence reads: CASSLNGGEGTEAFF. The DNA for the CDR3 is TGTGCCAGCAGCTTAAATGGGGGGGAGGGCACTGAAGCTTTCTTT.